Sequencing of this T cell receptor (beta chain) was carried out in a study of T cell responses to AZD1222 COVID-19 vaccine. V lost 3 bases to trimming and J lost 6 bases, with 8 bases between them. The germline V gene encodes CDR1 MNHEY and CDR2 SMNVEV (reference sequence). The CDR3 length is 12 residues. Using immunoSEQ multiplex PCR, the repertoire was profiled, and TCRdb retains in-frame clones only, with some absent. The table records some 110,000 clones, more than 80% of them present only once. This receptor was taken from an adult who received the AZD1222 COVID-19 vaccine. This sample comprised peripheral blood, obtained 28 days after the second AZD1222 dose. This chain uses TRBV27 with TRBJ2-5; the D gene is possibly TRBD2 (5 bases). The DNA of the CDR3 is TGTGCCAGCAGTTTTTCCGGGAAGACCCAGTACTTC. It specifies CASSFSGKTQYF.